This passage covers 7 T cell receptor beta chains from one sample sequenced in a study of cytomegalovirus exposure and HLA in healthy donors. PCR amplification relied on 60 Vbeta primers (plus 13 Jbeta primers). The repertoire was sequenced with immunoSEQ multiplex PCR; TCRdb's copy has only in-frame clones and lacks some. This sample yields 95,000 to 150,000 clones, of which over 15% are seen a single time; 1.9% belongs to the top ten. Sequenced sample: PBMCs. Receptor source: a woman between 18 and 29 years old in good health and CMV-seronegative.

This chain connects TRBV27 to TRBJ2-3; 10 bases fit TRBD1. The trim removed 3 bases at V and 6 bases at J, leaving 6 bases unmatched. Germline V gene data show CDR1 as MNHEY and CDR2 as SMNVEV (reference sequence). The CDR3 loop spans 15 amino acids. CDR3 sequence reads: CASSLGTGVGDTQYF. The CDR3 region has the DNA TGTGCCAGCAGTTTGGGGACAGGGGTAGGGGATACGCAGTATTTT.

Comment on this clone: Within the sample, other DNA sequences also encode this same CDR3. The V and J genes are TRBV11-1 and TRBJ1-2, with 9 nucleotides matching TRBD1. J lost 2 bases, V lost 1 base, and 8 bases had no gene match. Germline assignment: CDR1 SGHAT and CDR2 FQDESV (reference sequence). The CDR3 runs to 17 residues. CDR3 residues: CASSLGPGTGSNYGYTF. CDR3 DNA: TGTGCCAGCAGCTTAGGACCCGGGACAGGGTCCAACTATGGCTACACCTTC. Drawing the rest from reference TRBV11-1 and TRBJ1-2, the complete variable domain is EAEVAQSPRYKITEKSQAVAFWCDPISGHATLYWYRQILGQGPELLVQFQDESVVDDSQLPKDRFSAERLKGVDSTLKIQPAELGDSAMYLCASSLGPGTGSNYGYTFGSGTRLTVV.

The genes are TRBV4-3 and TRBJ2-1; 9 bases match TRBD2. The CDR3 loop spans 15 amino acids. Germline CDR1 and CDR2: LGHNA and YSLEER. J lost 7 bases, V lost 2 bases, and 6 bases had no gene match. The CDR3 loop is CASSQISGGRNEQFF. CDR3 sequence (DNA): TGCGCCAGCAGCCAAATCAGCGGGGGGCGGAATGAGCAGTTCTTC.

This clone appeared a few times. This chain connects TRBV27 to TRBJ1-4; 9 bases are a match to TRBD1. Germline V gene data show CDR1 as MNHEY and CDR2 as SMNVEV (reference sequence). The length of the CDR3 is 15 residues. Trimming cost V 5 bases and J 7 bases; bases outside gene matches: 8. In DNA form, the CDR3 reads TGTGCCAGCAGTGGGACAGGGATCAAGCGTGAAAAACTGTTTTTT. This gives the protein CASSGTGIKREKLFF.

V gene TRBV19 combines with J gene TRBJ1-1; weak D call: TRBD1 (5 bases). This CDR3 has 17 residues. V was cut by 6 bases and J by 5 bases, with 25 bases left in between. Germline CDR1 and CDR2: LNHDA and SQIVND (reference sequence). CDR3 sequence (DNA): TGTGCCAGTAGAAGGTCGTCTCGAAACGGGGGAAGGACTGAAGCTTTCTTT. Amino acids: CASRRSSRNGGRTEAFF.

The V call is TRBV6-6, the J call TRBJ1-5; D is unresolved. Trimming took off 2 bases at V and 0 bases at J, with 8 bases between the two ends. The CDR3 covers 15 residues. CDR1 MNHNY and CDR2 SVGAGI come from the germline V gene (reference sequence). CDR3: CASSYTRDSNQPQHF. The CDR3 coding sequence is TGTGCCAGCAGTTACACACGGGATAGCAATCAGCCCCAGCATTTT.

This clone was seen a few times. This chain uses TRBV4-3 with TRBJ2-5, with D perhaps matching TRBD1 (6 bases). CDR3 length equals 15 residues. In germline, CDR1 is LGHNA, CDR2 YSLEER. V was pared by 3 bases and J by 2 bases, with 13 bases between. The CDR3 DNA follows: TGCGCCAGCAGCCATCAGGTAGGACAGCAAGAGACCCAGTACTTC. Its translation: CASSHQVGQQETQYF.